This T cell receptor beta chain appears in the sequencing data of a study of control samples from healthy donors and cancer patients. With 4 bases removed from V and 4 bases from J, the gap between germline ends came to 13 bases. Germline V gene data show CDR1 as SGHTA and CDR2 as FQGTGA. CDR3 length equals 15 residues. The assay was immunoSEQ multiplex PCR, and TCRdb's table has in-frame clones only and misses some. The sample holds some 94,000 clones, more than 85% seen once. The sequence was obtained from a woman aged 45-65 years in good health. This chain joins TRBV7-3 and TRBJ2-2; D may correspond to TRBD1 or TRBD2 (5 bases each). Sequencing was done on a sample of blood. Written as DNA, the CDR3 is TGTGCCAGCAGCTCTCGGGGCCCGGGCACCGGGGAGCTGTTTTTT. Its translation: CASSSRGPGTGELFF. The variable domain in full, with the rest retrieved from reference TRBV7-3 and TRBJ2-2, is GAGVSQTPSNKVTEKGKYVELRCDPISGHTALYWYRQSLGQGPEFLIYFQGTGAADDSGLPNDRFFAVRPEGSVSTLKIQRTERGDSAVYLCASSSRGPGTGELFFGEGSRLTVL.